Below, 2 T cell receptor beta chains from the same sample are listed, as sequenced in a study of blood T cells in healthy people across ages. A second PCR of roughly 7 to 11 cycles used a sample-barcoded 5' primer and a J-beta primer mix. TCRdb passed the 5' RACE reads through MiXCR, listing each CDR3 protein once. The profile shows roughly 700,000 distinct CDR3 sequences, 32% of them singletons. Sequenced material: blood. These receptors were collected from a woman of 80 years or more in good health.

A remark on this clonotype: A much larger clone lies one base from this, so it may be a read error. This rearrangement joins TRBV7-3 to TRBJ2-3; 11 nucleotides agree with TRBD2. The CDR3 sequence is 15 residues long. CDR1 is SGHTA and CDR2 is FQGTGA in the germline V gene. Here the CDR3 reads CAGSQTSGVTDTQYF. The DNA for the CDR3 is TGTGCCGGCAGCCAGACTAGCGGGGTCACAGATACGCAGTATTTT.

This chain uses TRBV20-1 with TRBJ1-2, with 7 bases matching TRBD1. The V gene's germline CDR1 is DFQATT and CDR2 SNEGSKA (reference sequence). The CDR3 consists of 10 residues. With V trimmed by 5 bases and J by 9 bases, 3 bases remained unmatched. CDR3 protein: CSAGTVSYTF. The CDR3, as DNA: TGCAGTGCTGGGACAGTTAGCTACACCTTC.